This entry lists 29 T cell receptor beta chains sequenced from one sample in a study of CD8+ T cells in alopecia areata. Treatment specified: oral pan-JAK inhibitor, 5-10 mg twice daily. Following extraction, RNA underwent reverse transcription to cDNA, which served as the sequencing template. This table comes from immunoSEQ multiplex PCR, and its TCRdb copy is limited to in-frame clones, with some not included. The table includes roughly 100,000 clones, approximately 60% detected once. The sequencing used CD8+ T cells sorted from blood, collected at week 4, from a patient treated with tofacitinib. These receptors were collected from a human donor with alopecia areata.

In DNA form, the CDR3 reads TGTGCCAGCAGCTTAGACTCGACAGGGAAGGACTATGGCTACACCTTC. Translation gives CASSLDSTGKDYGYTF. The J gene is TRBJ1-2, the V gene TRBV13, with 7 bases aligning to TRBD1. The CDR3 loop spans 16 amino acids. Trimming took 1 base from V and 3 from J; bases not matched to a gene: 8. Per germline, CDR1 PRHDT and CDR2 FYEKMQ (reference sequence).

The chain carries TRBV29-1 and TRBJ2-2, with D hard to call. Germline lookup yields CDR1 SQVTM and CDR2 ANQGSEA. This CDR3 contains 12 residues. V gave up 4 bases and J gave up 4 bases, with 7 bases separating them. The CDR3 coding sequence is TGCAGCGTTGTGGGTACCACCGGGGAGCTGTTTTTT. This translates into CSVVGTTGELFF.

V usage is TRBV30 and J usage is TRBJ2-1; D could derive from TRBD1 or TRBD2 (5 bases each). V was clipped by 3 bases and J by 3 bases, with 12 bases between them. This CDR3 is built from 14 residues. In germline, CDR1 is GTSNPN, CDR2 SVGIG (reference sequence). CDR3 nucleotides: TGTGCCTGGAGCTATGATGGGGGCTACAATGAGCAGTTCTTC. Amino acid sequence: CAWSYDGGYNEQFF.

The chain recombines TRBV6-5 with TRBJ1-3; D is undetermined. The CDR3 spans 15 residues. Trimming shortened V by 7 bases and J by 4 bases, and 17 bases separated the two germline ends. The V gene's germline CDR1 is MNHEY and CDR2 SVGAGI. CDR3: CASTIHPSTGNTIYF. CDR3 DNA sequence: TGTGCCAGCACCATACACCCTTCGACAGGAAACACCATATATTTT.

CDR3 sequence reads: CASSSIWTAYEQYF. The CDR3 bases are TGTGCCAGCAGCTCAATTTGGACAGCCTACGAGCAGTACTTC. The chain employs TRBV7-9 and TRBJ2-7; D is perhaps TRBD1 (6 bases). The CDR3 is 14 residues long. Trimming pared 4 bases from V and 2 bases from J, leaving 12 bases between. From germline, CDR1 is SEHNR and CDR2 FQNEAQ (reference sequence). Full variable domain (outside the CDR3, taken from reference TRBV7-9 and TRBJ2-7): DTGVSQNPRHKITKRGQNVTFRCDPISEHNRLYWYRQTLGQGPEFLTYFQNEAQLEKSRLLSDRFSAERPKGSFSTLEIQRTEQGDSAMYLCASSSIWTAYEQYFGPGTRLTVT.

This chain uses TRBV29-1 with TRBJ1-2, with 10 bases aligning to TRBD1. Germline V gives CDR1 SQVTM, CDR2 ANQGSEA. This CDR3 has 15 amino acids. The trim removed 6 bases at V and 5 bases at J, leaving 12 bases unmatched. CDR3: CSVDNRGTGEYGYTF. The CDR3, as DNA: TGCAGCGTGGATAACCGCGGGACAGGGGAATATGGCTACACCTTC.

This chain links TRBV29-1 with TRBJ2-7; 7 bases line up with TRBD1. Germline V gives CDR1 SQVTM, CDR2 ANQGSEA. This CDR3 has 12 residues. The V and J ends lost 7 bases and 5 bases, in that order; junction bases with no gene match: 8. The CDR3 nucleotides are TGCAGCGCCGTGACAGGGATTAACGAGCAGTACTTC. This codes for CSAVTGINEQYF.

This chain connects TRBV29-1 to TRBJ2-7; unclear D gene. The CDR3 has 13 residues. Germline lookup yields CDR1 SQVTM and CDR2 ANQGSEA. Trimming took off 5 bases at V and 0 bases at J, with 11 bases between the two ends. CDR3 sequence: CSVTGTASYEQYF. CDR3 nucleotides: TGCAGCGTTACCGGAACAGCCTCCTACGAGCAGTACTTC.

This clone was counted a single time. This chain joins TRBV4-2 and TRBJ2-7; 12 bases are a match to TRBD2. Germline-derived CDR1 and CDR2 are LGHNA and YNFKEQ. Trimming took 3 bases from V and 3 from J; bases not matched to a gene: 6. This CDR3 has 16 residues. In nucleotides, the CDR3 is TGTGCCAGCAGCCACGGACTAGCGGGGCTAAACTACGAGCAGTACTTC. Translated: CASSHGLAGLNYEQYF.

The gene calls are TRBV25-1 and TRBJ1-1, with TRBD1 as a possible D gene (5 bases). Germline CDR1 reads MGHDK; CDR2 reads SYGVNS. Deletions cut 3 bases from V and 6 bases from J, with 11 bases between. The CDR3 extends over 13 amino acids. CDR3 DNA: TGTGCCAGCAGTGACCAATACAGGCCTGAAGCTTTCTTT. It is translated as CASSDQYRPEAFF.

The V gene is TRBV27, the J gene TRBJ1-1, with a possible D match to TRBD1 (6 bases). The germline V and J ends were trimmed by 6 bases and 1 base, with 15 bases remaining between them. This CDR3 is 15 amino acids long. Germline CDR1 is MNHEY and CDR2 is SMNVEV (reference sequence). CDR3 sequence: CASRTTGTPNTEAFF. CDR3 in DNA: TGTGCCAGCAGGACAACAGGGACCCCGAACACTGAAGCTTTCTTT.

V gene TRBV25-1 combines with J gene TRBJ2-5; 11 nucleotides line up with TRBD2. The CDR3 is 16 residues long. V gave up 3 bases and J gave up 5 bases; unmatched junction bases: 8. The germline V gene encodes CDR1 MGHDK and CDR2 SYGVNS. In nucleotides, the CDR3 is TGTGCCAGCAGTGACTCACTAGCGGGAGAGGAGGAGACCCAGTACTTC. The encoded protein is CASSDSLAGEEETQYF.

The chain employs TRBV6-1 and TRBJ2-1; TRBD2 agrees at 11 bases. Germline V gene lookup returns CDR1 MNHNS and CDR2 SASEGT. CDR3 size: 18 residues. J gave up 5 bases and V 4 bases, and 13 bases lay outside the gene matches. As DNA, the CDR3 is TGTGCCAGCAGTGTATGGCTAGCGGGGGGTTTAGGGGACAATGAGCAGTTCTTC. Residues: CASSVWLAGGLGDNEQFF.

To note about this clone: The CDR3 end shows no conserved phenylalanine or tryptophan, and so a read error is likely. This chain joins TRBV7-9 and TRBJ1-1; 8 positions agree with TRBD1. V lost 1 base to trimming and J lost 1 base; unmatched junction nucleotides: 8. Per germline, CDR1 SEHNR and CDR2 FQNEAQ (reference sequence). There are 17 residues in the CDR3. The DNA for the CDR3 is TGTGCCAGCAGCTTAGATCCGGGCAGGGGGCCGAACACTGAAGCTTTCCTC. Its protein product is CASSLDPGRGPNTEAFL.

This sequence joins TRBV7-7 and TRBJ2-3; D is possibly TRBD1 (5 bases). From germline, CDR1 is SSHAT and CDR2 FNYEAQ (reference sequence). The CDR3 is made up of 13 amino acids. The V end was cut by 5 bases, the J end by 6 bases, with 12 bases between. The CDR3 is CASSPDSSDTQYF. CDR3 nucleotides: TGTGCCAGCAGCCCTGACAGTTCGGATACGCAGTATTTT.

The V call is TRBV5-1, the J call TRBJ2-1; 9 positions match TRBD2. J gave up 1 base and V 4 bases, and 9 bases lay outside the gene matches. The germline CDR1 and CDR2 sequences are SGHRS and YFSETQ. The CDR3 is 17 amino acids. The CDR3, as DNA: TGCGCCAGCAGCCCAGCCTTAGCGGGAGAGTCCTACAATGAGCAGTTCTTC. It translates to CASSPALAGESYNEQFF. Looking up the rest from reference TRBV5-1 and TRBJ2-1 gives the full variable domain: KAGVTQTPRYLIKTRGQQVTLSCSPISGHRSVSWYQQTPGQGLQFLFEYFSETQRNKGNFPGRFSGRQFSNSRSEMNVSTLELGDSALYLCASSPALAGESYNEQFFGPGTRLTVL.

The chain employs TRBV9 and TRBJ1-1, with D perhaps TRBD1 (5 bases). The ends were cut back, 4 bases at V and 6 bases at J, with 13 bases in the middle. CDR1 and CDR2 (germline): SGDLS, YYNGEE. The CDR3 extends over 13 amino acids. DNA for the CDR3: TGTGCCAGCAGCATGGGACCGGGCGCTGAAGCTTTCTTT. Translated: CASSMGPGAEAFF.

This clone was seen only a few times. This chain uses TRBV9 with TRBJ1-2; 8 nucleotides match TRBD1. Trimming removed 5 bases from V and 8 bases from J; junction bases left unmatched: 11. The CDR3 is 14 residues long. In germline, CDR1 is SGDLS, CDR2 YYNGEE. The CDR3 sequence: CASRGGQGQGGYTF. In DNA, the CDR3 is TGTGCCAGCAGAGGAGGACAGGGTCAAGGCGGCTACACCTTC.

This clone was picked up one time. The chain recombines TRBV4-3 with TRBJ1-1; no clear D gene. CDR1 LGHNA and CDR2 YSLEER come from the germline V gene. V dropped 0 bases and J dropped 4 bases, with 9 bases sitting between them. This CDR3 comprises 14 residues. This CDR3 is CASSQEVSLTEAFF. The CDR3 DNA reads TGCGCCAGCAGCCAAGAAGTCTCGCTCACTGAAGCTTTCTTT.

The chain uses TRBV7-9 and TRBJ2-3; no clear D. Germline V gene data show CDR1 as SEHNR and CDR2 as FQNEAQ (reference sequence). The CDR3 has 12 residues. The V and J ends lost 5 bases and 2 bases respectively, with 5 bases between them. The CDR3 is CASSMNTDTQYF. In DNA form, the CDR3 reads TGTGCCAGCAGCATGAACACAGATACGCAGTATTTT.

The CDR3 region has the DNA TGTGCCAGTAGTTCACAGGGGAACACTGAAGCTTTCTTT. Its protein is CASSSQGNTEAFF. V and J are TRBV19 and TRBJ1-1, with TRBD1 as a possible D gene (6 bases). V was trimmed by 5 bases and J by 1 base, leaving 8 bases between them. The CDR3 totals 13 residues. CDR1 LNHDA and CDR2 SQIVND come from the germline V gene (reference sequence).

The chain combines TRBV13 with TRBJ1-4, with D perhaps TRBD1 (6 bases). The ends were cut back, 1 base at V and 6 bases at J, with 15 bases in the middle. The CDR3 contains 16 residues. Germline CDR1 and CDR2: PRHDT and FYEKMQ (reference sequence). CDR3 sequence reads: CASSLEGAGEDEKLFF. As DNA, the CDR3 is TGTGCCAGCAGCTTAGAAGGGGCAGGGGAGGATGAAAAACTGTTTTTT. Combining the CDR3 with reference TRBV13 and TRBJ1-4 gives the whole variable domain AAGVIQSPRHLIKEKRETATLKCYPIPRHDTVYWYQQGPGQDPQFLISFYEKMQSDKGSIPDRFSAQQFSDYHSELNMSSLELGDSALYFCASSLEGAGEDEKLFFGSGTQLSVL.

V gene TRBV6-6 combines with J gene TRBJ1-1, with 11 positions matching TRBD1. V gave up 4 bases and J gave up 6 bases; unmatched junction bases: 7. From germline, CDR1 is MNHNY and CDR2 SVGAGI (reference sequence). CDR3 size: 15 residues. As DNA, the CDR3 is TGTGCCAGCAGTTTGCAGGGACAGGGGGTCGCTGAAGCTTTCTTT. Protein: CASSLQGQGVAEAFF.

In this sample, this clone turned up a few times. The V and J genes are TRBV30 and TRBJ2-7; D is unresolved. With 4 bases removed from V and 0 bases from J, the gap between germline ends came to 4 bases. The CDR3 length is 11 residues. CDR1 is GTSNPN, CDR2 SVGIG, per germline (reference sequence). The CDR3 sequence is CAWTDSYEQYF. In nucleotides, the CDR3 is TGTGCCTGGACAGACTCCTACGAGCAGTACTTC. Full variable domain (outside the CDR3, taken from reference TRBV30 and TRBJ2-7): SQTIHQWPATLVQPVGSPLSLECTVEGTSNPNLYWYRQAAGRGLQLLFYSVGIGQISSEVPQNLSASRPQDRQFILSSKKLLLSDSGFYLCAWTDSYEQYFGPGTRLTVT.

The rearrangement uses TRBV7-2 and TRBJ2-7; D perhaps matches TRBD1 (7 bases). CDR1 is SGHTA, CDR2 FQGNSA, per germline. V lost 5 bases and J 2 bases, leaving 16 bases between the germline ends. The CDR3 is made up of 15 amino acids. This CDR3 reads CASSAGQTHTYEQYF. The CDR3 DNA is TGTGCCAGCAGCGCGGGACAGACTCACACCTACGAGCAGTACTTC.

The chain recombines TRBV5-6 with TRBJ2-5; D is possibly TRBD2 (6 bases). V lost 3 bases to trimming and J lost 6 bases, with 21 bases between them. CDR3 length: 16 residues. The germline gives CDR1 SGHDT, CDR2 YYEEEE. The CDR3 loop is CASSWPGTGDLKTQYF. For the CDR3, the DNA is TGTGCCAGCAGCTGGCCCGGGACGGGAGATTTGAAGACCCAGTACTTC.

V is TRBV5-1 and J is TRBJ1-1; a possible D gene is TRBD1 (6 bases). This CDR3 is built from 16 residues. Germline V gene data show CDR1 as SGHRS and CDR2 as YFSETQ. V was pared by 4 bases and J by 6 bases, with 22 bases between. Here the CDR3 DNA reads TGCGCCAGCAGCACTGCCGGGGGCACTGGGATCGCTGAAGCTTTCTTT. It yields the protein CASSTAGGTGIAEAFF.

This clone was seen only a few times. The chain links TRBV27 to TRBJ2-3; D gene unclear. CDR1 MNHEY and CDR2 SMNVEV come from the germline V gene (reference sequence). V lost 9 bases, J lost 2 bases, and 6 bases lay in between. This CDR3 spans 11 amino acids. The DNA of the CDR3 is TGTGCCAGTTGGACCACAGATACGCAGTATTTT. It translates to CASWTTDTQYF.

This clone was recorded only once. This chain uses TRBV9 with TRBJ2-2; TRBD2 agrees at 8 bases. Germline lookup yields CDR1 SGDLS and CDR2 YYNGEE. After removal of 2 bases from V and 4 bases from J, the junction contained 7 bases not matched to a gene. The CDR3 contains 16 residues. The CDR3, as DNA: TGTGCCAGCAGCGTTTATGCGGGAGGAGGCACCGGGGAGCTGTTTTTT. Protein product: CASSVYAGGGTGELFF.